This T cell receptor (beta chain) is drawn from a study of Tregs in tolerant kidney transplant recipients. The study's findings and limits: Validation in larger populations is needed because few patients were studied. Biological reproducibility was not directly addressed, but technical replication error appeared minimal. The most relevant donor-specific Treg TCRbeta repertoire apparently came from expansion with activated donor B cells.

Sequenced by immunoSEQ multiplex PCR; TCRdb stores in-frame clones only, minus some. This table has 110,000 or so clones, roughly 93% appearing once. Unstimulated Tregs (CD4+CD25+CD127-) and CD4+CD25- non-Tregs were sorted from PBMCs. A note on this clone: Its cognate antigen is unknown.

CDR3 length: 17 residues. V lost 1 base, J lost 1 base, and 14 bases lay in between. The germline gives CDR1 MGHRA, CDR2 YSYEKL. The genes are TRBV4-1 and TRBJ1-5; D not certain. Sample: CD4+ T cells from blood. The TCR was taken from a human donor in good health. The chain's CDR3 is CASSQVPGGKSNQPQHF. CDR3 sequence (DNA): TGCGCCAGCAGCCAAGTCCCGGGAGGGAAGAGCAATCAGCCCCAGCATTTT.